This T cell receptor (beta chain) is drawn from a study of cytomegalovirus exposure and HLA in healthy donors. Study-level background: Roughly 180 million T cells yielded 117 million unique TCR beta sequences, as an earlier analysis found. Findings of the study overall: Prediction of most subjects' HLA-A and HLA-B alleles by TCR beta sequences was reportedly accurate. Cytomegalovirus-associated status was assigned to about 150 TCR beta chains. Analyses of presence and absence presupposed an approximately uniform sequencing depth across donors.

Both 60 Vbeta primers and 13 Jbeta primers went into the PCR. TCRdb's table, derived via immunoSEQ multiplex PCR, lists solely in-frame clones and lacks some. Of more than 85,000 clones listed, roughly 15% were seen once; the top ten hold roughly 0.89%. For this clone: Its specificity is unknown.

The CDR3 spans 11 residues. V lost 8 bases and J lost 3; bases outside the gene matches: 2. Germline assignment: CDR1 DFQATT and CDR2 SNEGSKA (reference sequence). The sequence was collected from a female donor in good health and CMV-seronegative. The chain employs TRBV20-1 and TRBJ1-2; TRBD1 matches at 8 bases. The sequenced material came from PBMCs. The CDR3 DNA follows: TGCAGTCCGGACAGGGACTATGGCTACACCTTC. Translating it yields CSPDRDYGYTF.